Below, 20 T cell receptor beta chains from the same sample are listed, as sequenced in a study of shared T cell receptors in the human thymus. Repertoires were generated with immunoSEQ multiplex PCR, while TCRdb's copy carries only in-frame clones and drops some. The sample has more than 550,000 clones; around 87% are singletons. This sample also appeared in a second study, on human thymus T cells.

The sample consisted of thymocytes. The receptors shown here come from a boy under three years old with a congenital heart defect.

In its sample, this clone was seen a few times. The chain combines TRBV10-2 with TRBJ1-2, with TRBD1 matching 11 bases. The CDR3 totals 12 residues. V trimming: 11 bases; J trimming: 8 bases; junction bases outside the gene matches: 7. Germline values: CDR1 WSHSY, CDR2 SAAADI. The CDR3 region has the DNA TGCGCCGTGGAGGACAGGGGGCAAGGCTACACCTTC. Amino acids: CAVEDRGQGYTF.

V gene TRBV11-2 combines with J gene TRBJ2-7; D unclear. V lost 1 base and J 2 bases, leaving 9 bases between the germline ends. Germline V gives CDR1 SGHAT, CDR2 FQNNGV. The CDR3 contains 14 residues. DNA of the CDR3: TGTGCCAGCAGCTTAGGCGCAGGCACCTACGAGCAGTACTTC. Translating gives CASSLGAGTYEQYF.

The chain combines TRBV6-1 with TRBJ1-6; 8 nucleotides match TRBD1. CDR1 is MNHNS, CDR2 SASEGT, per germline. The CDR3 runs to 14 residues. The trim removed 5 bases at V and 8 bases at J, leaving 5 bases unmatched. The CDR3 sequence: CASSTGGQDSPLHF. The CDR3 bases are TGTGCCAGCAGTACAGGGGGGCAGGATTCACCCCTCCACTTT.

The chain uses TRBV5-1 and TRBJ1-3; a possible D gene is TRBD1 (6 bases). CDR3 length: 14 amino acids. Between the trimmed V and J ends, which lost 0 bases and 4 bases, there was a span of 8 bases. In germline, CDR1 is SGHRS, CDR2 YFSETQ. CDR3 loop: CASSLGGPGNTIYF. CDR3 sequence (DNA): TGCGCCAGCAGCTTGGGGGGGCCGGGAAACACCATATATTTT.

The chain carries TRBV28 and TRBJ1-5; tentative D call: TRBD1 (5 bases). The CDR3 loop spans 17 amino acids. Germline V gene lookup returns CDR1 MDHEN and CDR2 SYDVKM. Trimming pared 2 bases from V and 2 bases from J, leaving 16 bases between. CDR3 nucleotide sequence: TGTGCCAGCAGTTTAGATCCCCAGGGATTAGGCAATCAGCCCCAGCATTTT. As protein: CASSLDPQGLGNQPQHF.

The chain is built from TRBV6-5 and TRBJ2-1, with a tentative D call TRBD2 (5 bases). CDR1 MNHEY and CDR2 SVGAGI come from the germline V gene. With 5 bases removed from V and 7 bases from J, the gap between germline ends came to 15 bases. The CDR3 is 14 residues long. As DNA, the CDR3 is TGTGCCAGCAGTCCCGGCGGCACGGGGAATGAGCAGTTCTTC. It translates to CASSPGGTGNEQFF.

As for this clone: A junction end diverges from the germline sequence, so it may reflect a read error. Other DNA sequences in this sample translate to the same CDR3. The chain uses TRBV30 and TRBJ1-6; a weak D match, TRBD1 (5 bases). Germline lookup yields CDR1 GTSNPN and CDR2 SVGIG (reference sequence). This CDR3 is 21 amino acids long. CDR3: CAWSVRFGYSLGGVVNSPLHF. The CDR3 DNA reads TGTGCCTGGAGTGTACGGTTTGGGTACAGCCTTGGAGGGGTGGTAAATTCCCCCCTCCACTTT.

The genes are TRBV21-1 and TRBJ1-2; the DNA was not compared with TRBD1, the D call given in the table. TRBV21-1 is given as a pseudogene. This CDR3 is built from 15 residues. CDR3 sequence: CASSPPTRGFRGYTF. In DNA, the CDR3 is TGTGCCAGCAGTCCCCCCACAAGGGGGTTTCGAGGCTACACCTTC.

The chain's CDR3 is CASSLVSEWEGASLNQPQHF. The CDR3 DNA reads TGTGCCAGCAGCTTAGTCAGTGAGTGGGAAGGGGCCTCATTAAATCAGCCCCAGCATTTT. The chain couples TRBV7-8 to TRBJ1-5, with D maybe TRBD1 (5 bases). Germline V CDR1 and CDR2: SGHVS, FQNEAQ. The V end was cut by 1 base, the J end by 4 bases, with 26 bases between. The CDR3 is made up of 20 amino acids.

This chain links TRBV5-6 with TRBJ1-1, with D uncertain. Trimming took 0 bases from V and 4 from J, leaving 7 bases between them. This CDR3 region has 13 residues. Germline-derived CDR1 and CDR2 are SGHDT and YYEEEE. For the CDR3, the DNA is TGTGCCAGCAGCTTGGGCGGTTCCACTGAAGCTTTCTTT. This gives the protein CASSLGGSTEAFF.

This clone was observed a single time. The chain carries TRBV27 and TRBJ2-3; possible D gene TRBD1, 6 bases. Per the germline V gene, CDR1 is MNHEY and CDR2 is SMNVEV (reference sequence). The CDR3 sequence is 15 residues long. Trimming cost V 8 bases and J 0 bases, with 15 bases left between them. The CDR3 protein is CASHTTGESTDTQYF. CDR3 sequence (DNA): TGTGCCAGCCATACGACAGGAGAAAGCACAGATACGCAGTATTTT.

The chain uses TRBV5-5 and TRBJ1-1, with no clear D. Trimming cost V 2 bases and J 1 base, with 6 bases left between them. Germline V gene lookup returns CDR1 SGHKS and CDR2 YYEKEE (reference sequence). The CDR3 loop spans 13 amino acids. This CDR3 is CASSFASNTEAFF. The CDR3 DNA reads TGTGCCAGCAGCTTCGCGTCGAACACTGAAGCTTTCTTT.

The rearrangement links TRBV10-1 to TRBJ2-3, with 8 bases fitting TRBD2. The CDR3 runs to 15 residues. With V trimmed by 3 bases and J by 5 bases, 7 bases remained unmatched. The germline CDR1 and CDR2 sequences are WNHNN and SYGVQD (reference sequence). The chain's CDR3 is CASSDEAGVQDTQYF. The DNA for the CDR3 is TGCGCCAGCAGTGATGAAGCGGGGGTTCAAGATACGCAGTATTTT.

The chain joins TRBV5-1 to TRBJ2-5, with 9 positions matching TRBD2. The closer fit of TRBJ2-7 to the DNA end suggests the J call may be wrong. CDR1 is SGHRS, CDR2 YFSETQ, per germline. The CDR3 runs 15 residues. CDR3 region: CASSSGLAFSYEQYF. Here the CDR3 DNA reads TGCGCCAGCAGCTCAGGACTAGCGTTTAGCTACGAGCAGTACTTC.

CDR3 protein: CASSLRTRRSYEQYF. DNA of the CDR3: TGTGCCAGCAGTTTAAGAACCCGGAGAAGCTACGAGCAGTACTTC. This rearrangement joins TRBV28 to TRBJ2-7; D is uncertain. V was clipped by 2 bases and J by 3 bases, with 14 bases between them. Per germline, CDR1 MDHEN and CDR2 SYDVKM. The CDR3 extends over 15 amino acids.

The genes are TRBV28 and TRBJ2-7; 7 bases agree with TRBD1. The CDR3 runs 15 residues. With 5 bases clipped from V and 4 bases from J, the junction kept 11 bases outside the gene matches. CDR1 MDHEN and CDR2 SYDVKM come from the germline V gene. CDR3 nucleotides: TGTGCCAGCAGTAGCATCGGGACAGATGAATACGAGCAGTACTTC. This gives the protein CASSSIGTDEYEQYF.

The table lists this clone with a few counts. The V gene is TRBV7-2, the J gene TRBJ2-7; 10 nucleotides align to TRBD1. Germline CDR1 SGHTA, CDR2 FQGNSA. The J segment lost 0 bases and the V segment lost 6 bases, leaving 8 bases of the junction unmatched. This CDR3 contains 16 residues. This CDR3 is CASSTTGTGDSYEQYF. CDR3 sequence (DNA): TGTGCCAGCAGTACCACCGGGACAGGGGACTCCTACGAGCAGTACTTC.

The chain couples TRBV5-1 to TRBJ2-3, with D perhaps TRBD2 (7 bases). The germline V and J ends were trimmed by 1 base and 2 bases, with 11 bases remaining between them. The CDR3 is 15 amino acids. Germline V gives CDR1 SGHRS, CDR2 YFSETQ. The CDR3 DNA reads TGCGCCAGCAGCTTGTTGGGGGGGCCCACAGATACGCAGTATTTT. Its protein product is CASSLLGGPTDTQYF.

The chain uses TRBV19 and TRBJ1-1; the D is unclear. With 3 bases removed from V and 0 bases from J, the gap between germline ends came to 14 bases. Germline V gives CDR1 LNHDA, CDR2 SQIVND (reference sequence). The CDR3 spans 16 residues. CDR3 DNA sequence: TGTGCCAGTAGTATTAAGATGGAGGCTATGAACACTGAAGCTTTCTTT. It encodes CASSIKMEAMNTEAFF.

The J gene is TRBJ2-1, the V gene TRBV4-3, with 10 bases matching TRBD2. The germline V gene has CDR1 LGHNA and CDR2 YSLEER. V lost 1 base to trimming and J lost 4 bases; unmatched junction nucleotides: 7. This CDR3 has 17 residues. The CDR3 reads CASSQGASGREYNEQFF. DNA for the CDR3: TGCGCCAGCAGCCAAGGGGCTAGCGGGAGAGAGTACAATGAGCAGTTCTTC.